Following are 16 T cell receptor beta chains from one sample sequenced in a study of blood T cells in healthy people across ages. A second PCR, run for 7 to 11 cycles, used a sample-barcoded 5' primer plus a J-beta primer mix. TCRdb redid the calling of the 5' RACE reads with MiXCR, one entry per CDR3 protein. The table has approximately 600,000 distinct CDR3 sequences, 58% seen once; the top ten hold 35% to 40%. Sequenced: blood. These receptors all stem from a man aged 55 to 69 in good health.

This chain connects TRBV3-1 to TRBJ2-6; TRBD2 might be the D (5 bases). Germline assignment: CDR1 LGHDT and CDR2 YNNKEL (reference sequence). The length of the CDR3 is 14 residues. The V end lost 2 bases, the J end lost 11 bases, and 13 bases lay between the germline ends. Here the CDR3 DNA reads TGTGCCAGCAGCCAAAATCCGGGAACGCACGTCCTGACTTTC. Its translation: CASSQNPGTHVLTF. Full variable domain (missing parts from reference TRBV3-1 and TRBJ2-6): DTAVSQTPKYLVTQMGNDKSIKCEQNLGHDTMYWYKQDSKKFLKIMFSYNNKELIINETVPNRFSPKSPDKAHLNLHINSLELGDSAVYFCASSQNPGTHVLTFGAGSRLTVL.

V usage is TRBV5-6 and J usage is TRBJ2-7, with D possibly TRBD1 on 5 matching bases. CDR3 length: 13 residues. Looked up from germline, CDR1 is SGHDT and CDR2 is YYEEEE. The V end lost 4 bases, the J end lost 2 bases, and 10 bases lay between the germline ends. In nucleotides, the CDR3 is TGTGCCAGCAGCAGACGACAGACCTACGAGCAGTACTTC. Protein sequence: CASSRRQTYEQYF.

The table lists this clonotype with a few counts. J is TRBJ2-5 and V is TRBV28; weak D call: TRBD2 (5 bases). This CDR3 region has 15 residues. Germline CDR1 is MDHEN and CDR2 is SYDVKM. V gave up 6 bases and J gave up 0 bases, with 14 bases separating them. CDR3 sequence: CASSPRTVYQETQYF. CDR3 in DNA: TGTGCCAGCAGCCCACGGACTGTTTACCAAGAGACCCAGTACTTC.

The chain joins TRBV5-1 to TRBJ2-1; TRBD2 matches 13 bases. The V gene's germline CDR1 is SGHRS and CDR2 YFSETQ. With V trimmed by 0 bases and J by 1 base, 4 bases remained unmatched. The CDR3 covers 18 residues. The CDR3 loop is CASSLARTSGGSYNEQFF. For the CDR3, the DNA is TGCGCCAGCAGCTTGGCCCGGACTAGCGGGGGATCCTACAATGAGCAGTTCTTC.

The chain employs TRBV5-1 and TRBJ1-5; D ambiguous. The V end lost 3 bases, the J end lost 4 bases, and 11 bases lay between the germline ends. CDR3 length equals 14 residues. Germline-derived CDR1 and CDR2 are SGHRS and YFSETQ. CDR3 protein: CASSYGEGNQPQHF. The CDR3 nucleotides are TGCGCCAGCAGCTACGGGGAGGGTAATCAGCCCCAGCATTTT. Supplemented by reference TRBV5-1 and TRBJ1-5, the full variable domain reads KAGVTQTPRYLIKTRGQQVTLSCSPISGHRSVSWYQQTPGQGLQFLFEYFSETQRNKGNFPGRFSGRQFSNSRSEMNVSTLELGDSALYLCASSYGEGNQPQHFGDGTRLSIL.

In DNA, the CDR3 is TGTGCCAGCGGACAGGGGGATTTCGAGCAGTACTTC. Residues: CASGQGDFEQYF. The chain joins TRBV6-5 to TRBJ2-5; 10 bases map to TRBD1. The DNA end favors TRBJ2-7, so the J call may be wrong. This CDR3 is 12 amino acids long. Germline-derived CDR1 and CDR2 are MNHEY and SVGAGI.

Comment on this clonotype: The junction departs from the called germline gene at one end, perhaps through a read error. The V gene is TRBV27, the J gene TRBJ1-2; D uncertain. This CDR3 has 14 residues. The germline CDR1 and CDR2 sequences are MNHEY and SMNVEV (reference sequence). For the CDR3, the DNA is TGTGCCAGCAGACCTCGTGGAGGCGGGTATGACTACACCTTC. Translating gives CASRPRGGGYDYTF.

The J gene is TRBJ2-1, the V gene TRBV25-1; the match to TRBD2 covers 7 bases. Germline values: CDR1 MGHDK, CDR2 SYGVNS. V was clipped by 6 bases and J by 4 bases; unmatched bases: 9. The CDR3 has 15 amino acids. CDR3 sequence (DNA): TGTGCCAGCAGCGCGTACGGCGGGGGATACAATGAGCAGTTCTTC. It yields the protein CASSAYGGGYNEQFF.

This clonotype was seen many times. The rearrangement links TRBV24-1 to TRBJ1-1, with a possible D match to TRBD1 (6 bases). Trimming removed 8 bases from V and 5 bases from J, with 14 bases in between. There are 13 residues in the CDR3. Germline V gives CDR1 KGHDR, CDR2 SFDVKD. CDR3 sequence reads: CATKGPGATEAFF. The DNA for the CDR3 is TGTGCCACCAAAGGGCCAGGGGCTACTGAAGCTTTCTTT.

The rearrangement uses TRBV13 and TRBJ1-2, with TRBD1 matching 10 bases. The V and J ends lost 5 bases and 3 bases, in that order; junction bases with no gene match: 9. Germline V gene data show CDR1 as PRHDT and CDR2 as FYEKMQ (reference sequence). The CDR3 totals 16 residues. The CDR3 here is CASSTGQGGSDYGYTF. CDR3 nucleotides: TGTGCCAGCAGCACCGGACAGGGGGGATCGGACTATGGCTACACCTTC.

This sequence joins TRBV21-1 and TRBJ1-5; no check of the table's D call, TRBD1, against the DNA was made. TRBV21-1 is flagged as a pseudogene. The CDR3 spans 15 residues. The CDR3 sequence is CETPGGTGRNQPQHF. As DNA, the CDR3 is TGTGAGACCCCTGGAGGGACAGGGAGGAATCAGCCCCAGCATTTT.

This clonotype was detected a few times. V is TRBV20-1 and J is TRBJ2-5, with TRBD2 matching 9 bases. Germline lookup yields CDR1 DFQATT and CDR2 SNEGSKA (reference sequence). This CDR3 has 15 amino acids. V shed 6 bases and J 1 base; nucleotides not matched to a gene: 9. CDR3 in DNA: TGCAGTGCCCCCCCTGGCGGGGGGGTCCAAGAGACCCAGTACTTC. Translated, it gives CSAPPGGGVQETQYF.

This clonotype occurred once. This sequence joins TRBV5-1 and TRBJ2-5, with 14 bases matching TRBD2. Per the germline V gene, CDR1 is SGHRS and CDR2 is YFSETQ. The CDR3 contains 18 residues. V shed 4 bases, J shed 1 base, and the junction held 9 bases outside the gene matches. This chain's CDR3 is CASSLGTSGGPSQETQYF. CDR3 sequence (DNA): TGCGCCAGCAGCCTCGGGACTAGCGGGGGCCCTAGCCAAGAGACCCAGTACTTC.

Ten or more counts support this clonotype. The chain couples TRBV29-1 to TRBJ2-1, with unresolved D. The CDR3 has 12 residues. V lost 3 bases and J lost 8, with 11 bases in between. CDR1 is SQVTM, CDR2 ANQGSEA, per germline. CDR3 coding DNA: TGCAGCGTTGAGGGTCCCCCCGATGAGCAGTTCTTC. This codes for CSVEGPPDEQFF.

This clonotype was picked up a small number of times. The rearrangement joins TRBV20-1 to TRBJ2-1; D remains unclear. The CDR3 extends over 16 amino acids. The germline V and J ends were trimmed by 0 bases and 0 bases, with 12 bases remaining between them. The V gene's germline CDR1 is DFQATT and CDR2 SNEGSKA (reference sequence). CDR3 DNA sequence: TGCAGTGCTAGAGATGGGTACCGGAGCTCCTACAATGAGCAGTTCTTC. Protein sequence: CSARDGYRSSYNEQFF.

Here the CDR3 reads CASSSGTGGQNEQFF. The CDR3 coding sequence is TGTGCCAGCAGTTCCGGGACAGGGGGTCAAAATGAGCAGTTCTTC. The rearrangement links TRBV6-5 to TRBJ2-1; 11 bases align to TRBD1. The CDR3 runs to 15 residues. The germline CDR1 and CDR2 sequences are MNHEY and SVGAGI. The J segment lost 7 bases and the V segment lost 4 bases, leaving 6 bases of the junction unmatched.